A single sample is the source of the 11 T cell receptor beta chains below, sequenced in a study of breast tumors, draining lymph nodes, adjacent tissues (dated by TCRdb to the mid-2010s). The lymph node samples were taken from the axillary draining lymph nodes of breast cancer patients. The library was prepared using multiplex PCR. The sample was run on an Illumina HiSeq 2000. The raw public reads went through TCRdb reprocessing: fastp at Q25, MiXCR clone calling, in-frame beta chains kept. Each CDR3 protein gets just one entry, which takes the most common genes and DNA from the rows behind it. The sample records about 200,000 distinct CDR3 sequences, around 29% of which are singletons. The ten largest clones represent 4% to 5.5% of the sample. The sequenced sample consisted of axillary lymph node tissue. These receptors were taken from a female donor with breast cancer. Some clones in this sample may be carry-over from other donors' samples.

This clonotype was counted a few times. A much larger clone sits a single nucleotide away, making a read error possible. This sequence joins TRBV20-1 and TRBJ2-5, with D maybe TRBD2 (6 bases). From germline, CDR1 is DFQATT and CDR2 SNEGSKA (reference sequence). This CDR3 has 12 amino acids. The CDR3 loop is CRALASQETPYF. The CDR3 bases are TGCAGGGCGCTAGCGTCCCAAGAGACCCCGTACTTC.

This clonotype was seen ten or more times. The chain is built from TRBV12-3 or TRBV12-4 and TRBJ1-4, with no clear D. Trimming left V 4 bases short and J 7 bases short, with 4 bases between. This CDR3 has 11 amino acids. CDR3 residues: CASSWREKLFF. DNA of the CDR3: TGTGCCAGCAGTTGGCGTGAAAAACTGTTTTTT.

Many counts were recorded for this clonotype. V is TRBV30 and J is TRBJ2-7, with D perhaps matching TRBD1 (5 bases). CDR1 is GTSNPN, CDR2 SVGIG, per germline (reference sequence). The germline V and J ends were trimmed by 7 bases and 5 bases, with 18 bases remaining between them. This CDR3 has 13 amino acids. The CDR3 nucleotides are TGTGCCTCCCTATCCGTCGCGACAGACGAGCAGTACTTC. Translating it yields CASLSVATDEQYF.

This clonotype occurred many times. The gene calls are TRBV11-2 and TRBJ1-6; TRBD1 aligns across 7 bases. Germline values: CDR1 SGHAT, CDR2 FQNNGV. The CDR3 covers 17 residues. V shed 2 bases, J shed 8 bases, and the junction held 12 bases outside the gene matches. CDR3 in amino acids: CASSLRLGQDLHSPLHF. For the CDR3, the DNA is TGTGCCAGCAGCTTACGCCTCGGACAGGACCTGCATTCACCCCTCCACTTT.

This clonotype occurred many times. This chain connects TRBV7-8 to TRBJ2-3; D perhaps matches TRBD2 (5 bases). V was cut by 2 bases and J by 4 bases, with 10 bases left in between. Germline CDR1 SGHVS, CDR2 FQNEAQ. The CDR3 spans 14 residues. This chain's CDR3 is CASSLREISDTQYF. The CDR3 nucleotides are TGTGCCAGCAGCTTAAGGGAGATTTCAGATACGCAGTATTTT.

As concerns this clonotype: This may come from a read error, since a much larger clone is one base off. V usage is TRBV11-2 and J usage is TRBJ2-3, with 11 positions matching TRBD2. This CDR3 spans 18 amino acids. Germline assignment: CDR1 SGHAT and CDR2 FQNNGV. The CDR3 DNA is TGTGCCAGCAGCTTGGCCGGGACTAGCGGAAGAATTAGGGATACGCAGAATTTT. Its translation: CASSLAGTSGRIRDTQNF. The whole variable domain, filled in from reference TRBV11-2 and TRBJ2-3, reads EAGVAQSPRYKIIEKRQSVAFWCNPISGHATLYWYQQILGQGPKLLIQFQNNGVVDDSQLPKDRFSAERLKGVDSTLKIQPAKLEDSAVYLCASSLAGTSGRIRDTQNFGPGTRLTVL.

J is TRBJ1-3 and V is TRBV9; tentatively, D is TRBD1 (5 bases). Trimming removed 1 base from V and 6 bases from J, with 23 bases in between. This CDR3 is 18 amino acids long. The germline V gene has CDR1 SGDLS and CDR2 YYNGEE. The CDR3 DNA sequence: TGTGCCAGCAGCGTAAACCCGGCCGGGACGGTCCCTGAAAACACCATATATTTT. Protein product: CASSVNPAGTVPENTIYF. The full variable domain, completed using reference TRBV9 and TRBJ1-3, is DSGVTQTPKHLITATGQRVTLRCSPRSGDLSVYWYQQSLDQGLQFLIQYYNGEERAKGNILERFSAQQFPDLHSELNLSSLELGDSALYFCASSVNPAGTVPENTIYFGEGSWLTVV.

This clonotype occurred many times. The chain joins TRBV6-4 to TRBJ1-6; D ambiguous. V lost 3 bases, J lost 9 bases, and 15 bases lay in between. CDR3 length: 15 amino acids. In germline, CDR1 is MRHNA, CDR2 SNTAGT. In nucleotides, the CDR3 is TGTGCCAGCAGTGAATTCTCCCTGGCTGGTTCACCCCTCCACTTT. Amino acids: CASSEFSLAGSPLHF.

As for this clonotype: With a much larger clone just one base away, this may be a read error. V and J are TRBV5-4 and TRBJ2-7, with 10 bases that match TRBD2. The CDR3 totals 17 residues. Looked up from germline, CDR1 is SGHNT and CDR2 is YYREEE (reference sequence). Trimming took 3 bases from V and 2 from J; bases not matched to a gene: 11. The CDR3 DNA sequence: TGTGCCAGCAGCTCCCACATAGCGGGGGGACAAACCTACGAGCAGTACTTC. Amino acid sequence: CASSSHIAGGQTYEQYF.

This clonotype was counted at least ten times. The V call is TRBV7-9, the J call TRBJ2-1; 12 nucleotides line up with TRBD2. Germline CDR1 is SEHNR and CDR2 is FQNEAQ (reference sequence). The CDR3 consists of 15 residues. J gave up 7 bases and V 7 bases, and 8 bases lay outside the gene matches. The CDR3, as DNA: TGTGCCAGCATAAAACGGACTAGCGGGACAAATGAGCAGTTCTTC. Its translation: CASIKRTSGTNEQFF.

This clonotype was seen many times. The chain joins TRBV4-3 to TRBJ2-2; TRBD2 is a possible D gene (5 bases). Germline CDR1 is LGHNA and CDR2 is YSLEER. The CDR3 extends over 16 amino acids. Between the trimmed V and J ends, which lost 1 base and 3 bases, there was a span of 12 bases. The CDR3 DNA is TGCGCCAGCAGCCAAGGGGGTGGAGGTGACACCGGGGAGCTGTTTTTT. Translated, it gives CASSQGGGGDTGELFF.